Listed here are 3 T cell receptor beta chains from one sample, sequenced in a study of regulatory T cells in long-lasting Graves disease. Time point described: persistent/refractory GD, antithyroid drugs over 5 years with positive TRAb. The TCR library was made from RNA that had been extracted from PBMCs in TRIzol. Building the TCR beta libraries relied on iRepertoire HTBI primers, and CDR3 regions underwent Arm-PCR. TCRdb reprocessed the multiplex PCR reads via MiXCR and lists one record per CDR3 protein. The sample has roughly 490,000 distinct CDR3 sequences, under 25% seen once. Sequenced material: peripheral blood mononuclear cells (PBMCs), taken when the disease was refractory, from a patient treated with antithyroid drugs. These receptor sequences come from a female donor with Graves disease.

This clonotype turned up a few times. The chain carries TRBV2 and TRBJ1-3; D is ambiguous. With 0 bases removed from V and 0 bases from J, the gap between germline ends came to 9 bases. Germline assignment: CDR1 SNHLY and CDR2 FYNNEI. This CDR3 is built from 16 residues. CDR3 nucleotide sequence: TGTGCCAGCAGTGAAGCAGGGTTTGGCTCTGGAAACACCATATATTTT. It yields the protein CASSEAGFGSGNTIYF.

In its sample, this clonotype was seen once. V is TRBV30 and J is TRBJ1-1, with TRBD1 matching 10 bases. J lost 0 bases, V lost 2 bases, and 6 bases had no gene match. Germline V CDR1 and CDR2: GTSNPN, SVGIG (reference sequence). The CDR3 loop spans 16 amino acids. CDR3 amino acids: CAWSPWDRGMNTEAFF. The CDR3 nucleotides read TGTGCCTGGAGTCCCTGGGACAGGGGCATGAACACTGAAGCTTTCTTT. Using reference TRBV30 and TRBJ1-1 for the parts outside the CDR3, the full variable domain is SQTIHQWPATLVQPVGSPLSLECTVEGTSNPNLYWYRQAAGRGLQLLFYSVGIGQISSEVPQNLSASRPQDRQFILSSKKLLLSDSGFYLCAWSPWDRGMNTEAFFGQGTRLTVV.

This rearrangement joins TRBV7-2 to TRBJ2-2; 8 bases align to TRBD2. The CDR3 covers 17 residues. In germline, CDR1 is SGHTA, CDR2 FQGNSA. The ends lost 1 base at V and 2 bases at J; junction bases unmatched: 6. The CDR3 nucleotides read TGTGCCAGCAGCTTAGAAGTGTTAGCGGGAAACACCGGGGAGCTGTTTTTT. This gives the protein CASSLEVLAGNTGELFF.